The clone carrying this TCR beta chain was seen a few times. Antigen: not known. The data belong to a study of blood T cells in healthy people across ages. V lost 8 bases and J lost 10, with 17 bases in between. The CDR3 is 12 residues long. Germline V gene sequence: CDR1 MNHEY, CDR2 SMNVEV (reference sequence). Points from the study as a whole: Diversity was higher, and naive CD4+ cells more numerous, in long-lived donors than in aged donors. Older age went with lower TCR beta diversity per million T cells, in a roughly linear way.

Drawn from each donor were 9 to 10 milliliters of peripheral blood. The use of a sample-barcoded 5' primer and a J-beta primer mix characterized a second PCR of roughly 7 to 12 cycles. TCRdb redid the calling of the 5' RACE reads with MiXCR, one entry per CDR3 protein. The profile covers fewer than 2 million distinct CDR3 sequences, with around 42% appearing a single time and about 23% taken by the ten largest. The clonotype comes from a human donor in good health. This chain links TRBV27 with TRBJ1-2; D remains ambiguous. The sample comprised blood. In nucleotides, the CDR3 is TGTGCCAGCGGGGTAAATCAGAACCTCTACACCTTC. Translating gives CASGVNQNLYTF.